This record looks at one T cell receptor (beta chain) sequence and its context. Its matching antigen is unknown. This sample is drawn from a study of graft-versus-host responses after intestinal transplantation. Across the study: Among the recipients, transplants were multivisceral, liver-intestinal, or isolated intestinal. Anti-thymocyte globulin induction was given to all recipients, followed by tacrolimus and steroids for around three years.

Findings and caveats of the study: Those patients showing graft-donor T cell macrochimerism displayed high graft-versus-host to host-versus-graft clonal ratios in allografts. Investigators detected GvH clones in recipient marrow, with some emerging earlier in ileum or blood.

The table came from immunoSEQ multiplex PCR; TCRdb's copy has only in-frame clones and leaves some out. This sample has fewer than 15,000 clones, with under 70% found just once. Graft-derived tissue was subjected to processing to liberate intraepithelial and lamina propria lymphocytes. Germline CDR1 is LNHNV and CDR2 is YYDKDF (reference sequence). The ends lost 7 bases at V and 2 bases at J; junction bases unmatched: 8. This CDR3 region has 16 residues. The clonotype comes from a human patient who received an intestinal transplant, so some T cells may come from the graft donor. The rearrangement links TRBV15 to TRBJ1-5; 10 bases agree with TRBD1. The material sequenced was ileum tissue, taken approximately 700 days after intestinal transplantation. The CDR3 loop is CATTTDRGRGNQPQHF. As DNA, the CDR3 is TGTGCCACCACGACAGACAGGGGGCGAGGCAATCAGCCCCAGCATTTT.